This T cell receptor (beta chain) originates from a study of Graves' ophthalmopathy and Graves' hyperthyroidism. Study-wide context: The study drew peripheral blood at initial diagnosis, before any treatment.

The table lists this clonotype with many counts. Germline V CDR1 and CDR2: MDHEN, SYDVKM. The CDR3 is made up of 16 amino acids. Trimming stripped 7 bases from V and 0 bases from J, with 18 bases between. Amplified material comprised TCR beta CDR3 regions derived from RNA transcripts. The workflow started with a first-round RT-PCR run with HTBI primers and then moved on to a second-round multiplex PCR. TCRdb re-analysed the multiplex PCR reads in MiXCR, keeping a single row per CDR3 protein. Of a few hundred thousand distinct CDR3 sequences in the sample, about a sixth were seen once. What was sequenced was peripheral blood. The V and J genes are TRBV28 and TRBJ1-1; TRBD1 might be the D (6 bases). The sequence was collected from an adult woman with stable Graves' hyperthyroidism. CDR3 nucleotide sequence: TGTGCCAGCAACTACAGGGTGTCGCCCATGAACACTGAAGCTTTCTTT. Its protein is CASNYRVSPMNTEAFF.